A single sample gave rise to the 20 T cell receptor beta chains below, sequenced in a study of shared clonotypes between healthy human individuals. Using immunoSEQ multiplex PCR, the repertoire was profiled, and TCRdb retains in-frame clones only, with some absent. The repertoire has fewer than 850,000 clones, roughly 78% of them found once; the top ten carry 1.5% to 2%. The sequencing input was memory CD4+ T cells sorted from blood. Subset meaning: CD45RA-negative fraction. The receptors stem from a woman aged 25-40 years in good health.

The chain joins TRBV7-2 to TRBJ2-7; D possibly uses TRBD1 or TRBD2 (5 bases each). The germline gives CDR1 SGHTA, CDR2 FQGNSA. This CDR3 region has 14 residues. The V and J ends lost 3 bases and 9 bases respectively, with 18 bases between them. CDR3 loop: CASSLKLGESVQYF. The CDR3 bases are TGTGCCAGCAGCTTGAAGTTGGGGGAGTCGGTGCAGTACTTC.

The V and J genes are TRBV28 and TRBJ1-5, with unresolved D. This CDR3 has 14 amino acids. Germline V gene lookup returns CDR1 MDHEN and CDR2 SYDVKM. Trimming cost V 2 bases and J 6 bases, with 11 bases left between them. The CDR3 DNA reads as TGTGCCAGCAGTTTAGGGCCGTTGGGTCAGCCCCAGCATTTT. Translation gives CASSLGPLGQPQHF. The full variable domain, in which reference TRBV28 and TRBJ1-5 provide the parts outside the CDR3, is DVKVTQSSRYLVKRTGEKVFLECVQDMDHENMFWYRQDPGLGLRLIYFSYDVKMKEKGDIPEGYSVSREKKERFSLILESASTNQTSMYLCASSLGPLGQPQHFGDGTRLSIL.

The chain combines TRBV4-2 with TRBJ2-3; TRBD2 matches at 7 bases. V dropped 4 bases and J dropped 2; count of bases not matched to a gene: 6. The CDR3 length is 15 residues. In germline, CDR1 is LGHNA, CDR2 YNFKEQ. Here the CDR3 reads CASSRREEFTDTQYF. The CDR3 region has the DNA TGTGCCAGCAGCCGCCGGGAGGAGTTCACAGATACGCAGTATTTT.

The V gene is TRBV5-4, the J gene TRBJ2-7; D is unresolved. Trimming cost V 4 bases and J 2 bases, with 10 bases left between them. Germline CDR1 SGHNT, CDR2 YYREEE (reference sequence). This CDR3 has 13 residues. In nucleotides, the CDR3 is TGTGCCAGCAGCATGGACGGAGCCTACGAGCAGTACTTC. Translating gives CASSMDGAYEQYF.

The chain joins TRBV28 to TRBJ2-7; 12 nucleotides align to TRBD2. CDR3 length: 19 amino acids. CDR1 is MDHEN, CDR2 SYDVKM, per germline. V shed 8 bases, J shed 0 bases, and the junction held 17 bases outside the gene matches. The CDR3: CASESSRPGLAGSSYEQYF. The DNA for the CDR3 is TGTGCCAGCGAATCCAGCCGACCTGGACTAGCGGGAAGCTCCTACGAGCAGTACTTC.

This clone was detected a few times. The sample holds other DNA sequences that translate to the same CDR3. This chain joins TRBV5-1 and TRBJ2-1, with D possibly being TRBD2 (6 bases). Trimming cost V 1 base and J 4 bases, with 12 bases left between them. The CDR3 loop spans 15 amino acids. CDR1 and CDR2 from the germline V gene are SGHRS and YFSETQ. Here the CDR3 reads CASSLSSAGYNEQFF. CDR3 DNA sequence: TGCGCCAGCAGCTTGTCTAGCGCGGGATACAATGAGCAGTTCTTC. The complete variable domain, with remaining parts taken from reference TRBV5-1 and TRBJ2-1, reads KAGVTQTPRYLIKTRGQQVTLSCSPISGHRSVSWYQQTPGQGLQFLFEYFSETQRNKGNFPGRFSGRQFSNSRSEMNVSTLELGDSALYLCASSLSSAGYNEQFFGPGTRLTVL.

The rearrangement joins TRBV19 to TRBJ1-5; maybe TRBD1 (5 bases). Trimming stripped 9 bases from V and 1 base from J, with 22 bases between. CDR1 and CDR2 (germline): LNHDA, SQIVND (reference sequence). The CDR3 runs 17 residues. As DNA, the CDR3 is TGTGCCAGCCACCCTGGTAGGGGTAAAATGAGCAATCAGCCCCAGCATTTT. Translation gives CASHPGRGKMSNQPQHF. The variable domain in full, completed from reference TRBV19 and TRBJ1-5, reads DGGITQSPKYLFRKEGQNVTLSCEQNLNHDAMYWYRQDPGQGLRLIYYSQIVNDFQKGDIAEGYSVSREKKESFPLTVTSAQKNPTAFYLCASHPGRGKMSNQPQHFGDGTRLSIL.

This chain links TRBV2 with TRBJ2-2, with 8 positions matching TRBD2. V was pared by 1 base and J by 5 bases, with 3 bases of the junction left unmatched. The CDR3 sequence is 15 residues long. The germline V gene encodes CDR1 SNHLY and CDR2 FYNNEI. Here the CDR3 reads CASSEVPGGTGELFF. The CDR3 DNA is TGTGCCAGCAGTGAAGTGCCGGGAGGGACCGGGGAGCTGTTTTTT.

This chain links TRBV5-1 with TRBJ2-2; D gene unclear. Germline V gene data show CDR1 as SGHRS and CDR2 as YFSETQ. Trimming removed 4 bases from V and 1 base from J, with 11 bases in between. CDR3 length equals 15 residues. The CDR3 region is CASSVYSENTGELFF. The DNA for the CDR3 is TGCGCCAGCAGCGTTTACAGCGAGAACACCGGGGAGCTGTTTTTT.

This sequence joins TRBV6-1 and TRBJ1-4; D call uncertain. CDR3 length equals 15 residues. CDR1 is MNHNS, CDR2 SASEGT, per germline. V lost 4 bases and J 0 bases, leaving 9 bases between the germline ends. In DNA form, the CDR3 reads TGTGCCAGCAGTGGGCAGCCTTCAACTAATGAAAAACTGTTTTTT. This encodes CASSGQPSTNEKLFF.

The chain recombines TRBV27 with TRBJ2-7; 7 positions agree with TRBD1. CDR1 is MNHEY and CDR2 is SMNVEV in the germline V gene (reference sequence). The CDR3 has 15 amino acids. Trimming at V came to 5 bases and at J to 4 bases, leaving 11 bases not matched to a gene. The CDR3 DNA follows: TGTGCCAGCAGTGGATTCGGGACAGCTTTTTACGAGCAGTACTTC. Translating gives CASSGFGTAFYEQYF.

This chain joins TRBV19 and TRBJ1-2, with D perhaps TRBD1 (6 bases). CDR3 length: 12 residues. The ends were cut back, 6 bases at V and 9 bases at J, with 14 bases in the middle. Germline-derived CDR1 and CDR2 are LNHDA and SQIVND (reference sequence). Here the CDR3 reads CASSSGAQSYTF. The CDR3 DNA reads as TGTGCCAGTAGCTCAGGGGCGCAAAGCTACACCTTC.

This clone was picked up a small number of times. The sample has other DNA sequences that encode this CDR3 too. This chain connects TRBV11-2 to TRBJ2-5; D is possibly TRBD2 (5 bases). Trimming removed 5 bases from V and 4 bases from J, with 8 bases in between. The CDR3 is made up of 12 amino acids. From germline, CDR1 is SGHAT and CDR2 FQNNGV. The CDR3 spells CASSPEGETQYF. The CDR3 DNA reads TGTGCCAGCAGCCCAGAGGGAGAGACCCAGTACTTC.

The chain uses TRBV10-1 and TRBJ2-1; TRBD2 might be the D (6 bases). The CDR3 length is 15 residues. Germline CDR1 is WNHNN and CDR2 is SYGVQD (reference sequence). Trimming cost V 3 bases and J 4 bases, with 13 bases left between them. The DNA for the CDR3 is TGCGCCAGCAGTGATAGAGCGGGTACATACAATGAGCAGTTCTTC. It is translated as CASSDRAGTYNEQFF.

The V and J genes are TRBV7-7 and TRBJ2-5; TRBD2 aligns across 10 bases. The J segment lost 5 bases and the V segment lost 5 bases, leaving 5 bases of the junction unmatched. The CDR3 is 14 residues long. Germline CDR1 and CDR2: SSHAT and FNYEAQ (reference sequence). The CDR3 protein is CASSLSGRWETQYF. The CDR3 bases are TGTGCCAGCAGCCTTAGCGGGAGGTGGGAGACCCAGTACTTC.

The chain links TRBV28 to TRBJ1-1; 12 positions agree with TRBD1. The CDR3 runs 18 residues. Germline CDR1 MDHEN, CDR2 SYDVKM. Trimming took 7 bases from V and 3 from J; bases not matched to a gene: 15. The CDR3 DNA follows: TGTGCCAGCATCATCGGGGGGACAGGGGGCGCCTGGGACACTGAAGCTTTCTTT. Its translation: CASIIGGTGGAWDTEAFF.

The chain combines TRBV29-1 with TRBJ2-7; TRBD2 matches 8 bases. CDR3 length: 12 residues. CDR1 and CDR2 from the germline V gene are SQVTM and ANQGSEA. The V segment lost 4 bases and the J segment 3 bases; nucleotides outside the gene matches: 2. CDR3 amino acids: CSVASGSYEQYF. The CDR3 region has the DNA TGCAGCGTTGCCAGCGGGAGCTACGAGCAGTACTTC.

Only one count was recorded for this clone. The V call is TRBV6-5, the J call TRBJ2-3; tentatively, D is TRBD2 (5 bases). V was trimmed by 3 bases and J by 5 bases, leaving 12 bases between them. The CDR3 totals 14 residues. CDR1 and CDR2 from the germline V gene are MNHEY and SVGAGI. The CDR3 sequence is CASSYRIGGDTQYF. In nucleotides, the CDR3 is TGTGCCAGCAGTTATCGTATCGGAGGAGATACGCAGTATTTT.

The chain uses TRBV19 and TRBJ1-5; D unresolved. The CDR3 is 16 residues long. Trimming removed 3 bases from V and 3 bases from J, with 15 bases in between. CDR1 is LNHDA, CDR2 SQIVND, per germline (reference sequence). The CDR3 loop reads CASSISRGNDNQPQHF. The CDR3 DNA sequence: TGTGCCAGTAGTATCTCGAGAGGTAATGACAATCAGCCCCAGCATTTT.

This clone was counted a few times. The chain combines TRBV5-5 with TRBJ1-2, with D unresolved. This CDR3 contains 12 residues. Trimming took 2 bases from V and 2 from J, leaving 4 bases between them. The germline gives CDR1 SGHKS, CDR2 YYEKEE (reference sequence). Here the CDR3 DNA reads TGTGCCAGCAGCTTAGGGAACTATGGCTACACCTTC. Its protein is CASSLGNYGYTF.